The rows below give T cell receptor beta chains drawn from one sample of a study of naive and memory T cell subsets. MiXCR was run by TCRdb on the UMI-ligation and nested PCR reads, yielding one entry per CDR3 protein. The sample lists 95,000 to 150,000 distinct CDR3 sequences, around a third seen once, with 0.9% in the top ten. Sequencing input: central memory CD4+ T cells from blood. These receptors all stem from a human donor in good health. Each CDR3 is given without its conserved first and last residue. D genes are given only for firm matches.

D: -; J: TRBJ2-5; V: TRBV12-3/TRBV12-4; CDR3: ASSQYETQY
D: TRBD1; J: TRBJ2-1; V: TRBV28; CDR3: ASSLAGGENEQF
D: -; J: TRBJ2-5; V: TRBV11-2; CDR3: ASSTDGQETQY
D: TRBD2; J: TRBJ2-3; V: TRBV28; CDR3: ASSSRGSGRAGTDTQY
D: -; J: TRBJ2-2; V: TRBV7-2; CDR3: ASSLQANTGELF
D: -; J: TRBJ2-2; V: TRBV12-3/TRBV12-4; CDR3: ASSLIPTGELF
D: -; J: TRBJ2-7; V: TRBV6-1; CDR3: ASSAGTFAYEQY
D: -; J: TRBJ2-2; V: TRBV19; CDR3: ASSRGDRVGGELF
D: -; J: TRBJ2-6; V: TRBV12-3/TRBV12-4; CDR3: ASSLGRGSGANVLT
D: -; J: TRBJ1-2; V: TRBV7-2; CDR3: ASSLDSGDYGYT
D: TRBD1; J: TRBJ2-1; V: TRBV11-2; CDR3: ASSLRGLTSYNEQF
D: TRBD1; J: TRBJ1-1; V: TRBV5-1; CDR3: ASSPLTGVMNTEAF
D: -; J: TRBJ1-3; V: TRBV4-1; CDR3: ASSQGPGAAGNTIY
D: -; J: TRBJ1-1; V: TRBV4-1; CDR3: ASSLEPQNTEAF
D: TRBD1; J: TRBJ1-5; V: TRBV6-1; CDR3: ASTPASTGLNQPQH
D: -; J: TRBJ2-1; V: TRBV25-1; CDR3: ASSRKSNEQF
D: TRBD1; J: TRBJ2-5; V: TRBV20-1; CDR3: SARDRGGETQY
D: TRBD2; J: TRBJ2-7; V: TRBV28; CDR3: ASSSSGPYEQY
D: -; J: TRBJ1-2; V: TRBV7-2; CDR3: ASSLEYRAGYGYT
D: -; J: TRBJ2-5; V: TRBV6-5; CDR3: ASSYSGGRETQY
D: -; J: TRBJ2-3; V: TRBV28; CDR3: ASNDRVTDTQY
D: -; J: TRBJ1-1; V: TRBV18; CDR3: ASSPLFQANTEAF
D: -; J: TRBJ2-4; V: TRBV7-9; CDR3: ASSFAGTAGRGNIQY
D: -; J: TRBJ1-4; V: TRBV5-1; CDR3: ASSSPGAGEKLF
D: TRBD1; J: TRBJ2-5; V: TRBV20-1; CDR3: SARVLGGRETQY
D: TRBD2; J: TRBJ2-2; V: TRBV10-2; CDR3: ASSDKKRETFTGELF
D: -; J: TRBJ1-4; V: TRBV12-3/TRBV12-4; CDR3: ASSRGIEKLF
D: -; J: TRBJ2-1; V: TRBV5-1; CDR3: ASTIGGSSYNEQF
D: -; J: TRBJ2-7; V: TRBV12-3/TRBV12-4; CDR3: ASSLYGREKTYEQY
D: TRBD2; J: TRBJ2-7; V: TRBV20-1; CDR3: SARVPGGSNEQY
D: TRBD2; J: TRBJ2-5; V: TRBV7-2; CDR3: ASRRRVAGGQETQY
D: TRBD1; J: TRBJ1-4; V: TRBV20-1; CDR3: SAARQGSVAKLF
D: -; J: TRBJ2-5; V: TRBV20-1; CDR3: SAGRQDHQETQY
D: -; J: TRBJ1-1; V: TRBV20-1; CDR3: SARGNTEAF
D: TRBD1; J: TRBJ2-1; V: TRBV5-1; CDR3: ASTTGTASLNEQF
D: -; J: TRBJ2-7; V: TRBV7-2; CDR3: ASSLGLRSYEQY
D: TRBD1; J: TRBJ1-5; V: TRBV6-2/TRBV6-3; CDR3: ASSYGTGFNQPQH
D: -; J: TRBJ2-1; V: TRBV18; CDR3: ASSPESLHYNEQF
D: -; J: TRBJ2-3; V: TRBV28; CDR3: ASRLERFTDTQY
D: TRBD2; J: TRBJ2-3; V: TRBV9; CDR3: ASSAKLAGGRWSGTDTQY
D: -; J: TRBJ2-7; V: TRBV9; CDR3: ASSVAGDGIYEQY
D: -; J: TRBJ2-4; V: TRBV21-1; CDR3: ASSKALVPTSKNIQY
D: -; J: TRBJ2-5; V: TRBV3-1; CDR3: ASSLRTDQETQY
D: -; J: TRBJ2-3; V: TRBV7-2; CDR3: ASSFPIRRRTDTQY
D: -; J: TRBJ2-5; V: TRBV20-1; CDR3: SAAGTAQETQY
D: -; J: TRBJ2-2; V: TRBV6-1; CDR3: ASSVSLGVGELF
D: -; J: TRBJ2-7; V: TRBV11-2; CDR3: TSSPKGRAVSYEQY
D: TRBD1; J: TRBJ2-7; V: TRBV5-6; CDR3: ASSYSTGTATKKPYEQY